Sequencing of this T cell receptor beta chain was carried out in a study of T cell responses to AZD1222 COVID-19 vaccine. CDR3 length: 16 amino acids. Germline lookup yields CDR1 MGHDK and CDR2 SYGVNS. Between the trimmed V and J ends, which lost 8 bases and 4 bases, there was a span of 22 bases. Measured with immunoSEQ multiplex PCR; TCRdb has only the in-frame clones, and not every one. The table has 130,000 to 150,000 clones, approximately 93% seen once. The material was peripheral blood, obtained after recovery from COVID-19. The TCR comes from an adult who had recovered from COVID-19. The chain joins TRBV25-1 to TRBJ2-3; a possible D gene is TRBD2 (6 bases). The CDR3 DNA is TGTGCCAGCGGAACCAGACTTACTGGGGGGTCAGATACGCAGTATTTT. Its protein is CASGTRLTGGSDTQYF.